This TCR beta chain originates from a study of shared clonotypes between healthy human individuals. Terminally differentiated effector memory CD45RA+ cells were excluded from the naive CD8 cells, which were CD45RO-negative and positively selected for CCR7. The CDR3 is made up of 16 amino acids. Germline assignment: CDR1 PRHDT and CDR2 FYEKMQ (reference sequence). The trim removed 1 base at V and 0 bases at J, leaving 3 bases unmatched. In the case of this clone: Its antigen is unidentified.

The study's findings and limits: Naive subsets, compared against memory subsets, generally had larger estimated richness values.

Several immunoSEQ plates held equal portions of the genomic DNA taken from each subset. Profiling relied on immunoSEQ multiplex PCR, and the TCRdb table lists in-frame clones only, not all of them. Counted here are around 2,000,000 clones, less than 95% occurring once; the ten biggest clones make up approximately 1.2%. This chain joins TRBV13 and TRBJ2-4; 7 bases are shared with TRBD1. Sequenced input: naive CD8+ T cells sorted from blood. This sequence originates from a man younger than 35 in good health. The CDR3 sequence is CASSLEGALAKNIQYF. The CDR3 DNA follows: TGTGCCAGCAGCTTAGAGGGGGCCCTAGCCAAAAACATTCAGTACTTC. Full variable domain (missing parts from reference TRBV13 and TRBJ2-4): AAGVIQSPRHLIKEKRETATLKCYPIPRHDTVYWYQQGPGQDPQFLISFYEKMQSDKGSIPDRFSAQQFSDYHSELNMSSLELGDSALYFCASSLEGALAKNIQYFGAGTRLSVL.